This TCR beta chain was captured in a study of blood T cells in healthy people across ages. The wider study: Researchers report that template switching captured about one barcoded beta molecule per two T cells.

It was with a sample-barcoded 5' primer and a J-beta primer mix that a second PCR of about 7 to 12 cycles was run. TCRdb itself ran the 5' RACE reads through MiXCR, one entry per CDR3 protein. The data show about 780,000 distinct CDR3 sequences, around 25% seen once. Germline V gives CDR1 SGHRS, CDR2 YFSETQ. The CDR3 consists of 15 residues. Trimming shortened V by 0 bases and J by 3 bases, and 12 bases separated the two germline ends. The total RNA that was extracted per sample amounted to at least 5 micrograms. To note about this clonotype: Its antigen is undetermined.

General study results and limits: Unknown CMV status may confound age-related changes in expanded clones.

These data are also associated with another study on T cells of mothers and their children.

The clonotype was recovered from a boy aged 10-17 years in good health. The chain has TRBV5-1 and TRBJ1-1; D call uncertain. The source material was blood. The CDR3 DNA is TGCGCCAGCAGCTTGGCCGGGAGGGAGTACACTGAAGCTTTCTTT. Encoded protein: CASSLAGREYTEAFF. Based on the CDR3 plus reference TRBV5-1 and TRBJ1-1, the full variable domain is KAGVTQTPRYLIKTRGQQVTLSCSPISGHRSVSWYQQTPGQGLQFLFEYFSETQRNKGNFPGRFSGRQFSNSRSEMNVSTLELGDSALYLCASSLAGREYTEAFFGQGTRLTVV.